This TCR beta chain is drawn from a study of blood T cell repertoires in COVID-19. Germline V gene sequence: CDR1 MNHEY, CDR2 SVGEGT. V was clipped by 7 bases and J by 0 bases, with 16 bases between them. This CDR3 has 16 amino acids. In the study's own analysis: Quantification of nucleated cells was approximated via reference gene primer amplification. TCRdb keeps only in-frame clones here, not all; method: immunoSEQ multiplex PCR. The V and J calls and clone size were taken over from that table, and D and trimming were inferred from the DNA. The data contain hundreds of thousands of clones, approximately 90% of them singletons. Participant age was roughly 18 to 89 years, and participants resided in around 24 US areas.

The sequencing sample was made of PBMCs or T cells enriched from blood (not recorded which). The J gene is TRBJ2-1, the V gene TRBV6-2 or TRBV6-3; D is undetermined. This clonotype was sampled from a man aged 25-45 years who had recovered from COVID-19. CDR3: CASIPSRGRSYNEQFF. CDR3 bases: TGTGCCAGCATCCCATCACGAGGTCGCTCCTACAATGAGCAGTTCTTC.